The 9 T cell receptor beta chains presented below share a single source sample, sequenced in a study of shared clonotypes between healthy human individuals. TCRdb's copy holds only in-frame clones and misses some; the assay was immunoSEQ multiplex PCR. The sample has over a million clones, around 97% seen once. Specimen: naive CD4+ T cells sorted from blood. Subset: CD45RA+ positively selected. The source is a young man in good health.

V is TRBV7-8 and J is TRBJ2-7; 11 nucleotides match TRBD2. Germline V CDR1 and CDR2: SGHVS, FQNEAQ. Trimming cost V 2 bases and J 0 bases; bases outside gene matches: 6. The CDR3 is 17 residues long. Here the CDR3 reads CASSLIGLAGSSYEQYF. In nucleotides, the CDR3 is TGTGCCAGCAGCTTAATTGGACTAGCGGGTAGCTCCTACGAGCAGTACTTC.

This clone appeared a single time. The chain employs TRBV7-2 and TRBJ2-7, with 8 positions matching TRBD1. The germline CDR1 and CDR2 sequences are SGHTA and FQGNSA. The CDR3 is made up of 17 amino acids. V shed 1 base, J shed 6 bases, and the junction held 14 bases outside the gene matches. CDR3 nucleotide sequence: TGTGCCAGCAGCTTAGGGGTCTTGGGCAGGGGGCGGTTCGAGCAGTACTTC. Its translation is CASSLGVLGRGRFEQYF.

J is TRBJ2-5 and V is TRBV5-5; 11 positions match TRBD2. Germline loops: CDR1 SGHKS, CDR2 YYEKEE (reference sequence). The ends lost 4 bases at V and 5 bases at J; junction bases unmatched: 10. This CDR3 spans 16 amino acids. The CDR3 coding sequence is TGTGCCAGCAGCCTTCGATTAGCGGGAGGGCGGGAGACCCAGTACTTC. Amino acids: CASSLRLAGGRETQYF.

The V gene is TRBV7-9, the J gene TRBJ2-5, with 7 bases that match TRBD1. Germline V gene sequence: CDR1 SEHNR, CDR2 FQNEAQ (reference sequence). This CDR3 spans 17 amino acids. The J segment lost 5 bases and the V segment lost 5 bases, leaving 17 bases of the junction unmatched. DNA of the CDR3: TGTGCCAGCAGCAAACTTAGACAGGGTTTGGCTATGGAGACCCAGTACTTC. Translating gives CASSKLRQGLAMETQYF. Based on the CDR3 plus reference TRBV7-9 and TRBJ2-5, the full variable domain is DTGVSQNPRHKITKRGQNVTFRCDPISEHNRLYWYRQTLGQGPEFLTYFQNEAQLEKSRLLSDRFSAERPKGSFSTLEIQRTEQGDSAMYLCASSKLRQGLAMETQYFGPGTRLLVL.

This chain joins TRBV20-1 and TRBJ2-2; the D is unclear. V lost 5 bases, J lost 4 bases, and 2 bases lay in between. CDR1 is DFQATT and CDR2 is SNEGSKA in the germline V gene (reference sequence). The CDR3 is 10 amino acids. Written as DNA, the CDR3 is TGCAGTGCTTTCACCGGGGAGCTGTTTTTT. This codes for CSAFTGELFF.

This CDR3 reads CASSQLAGGKETQYF. The CDR3, as DNA: TGCGCCAGCAGCCAACTGGCAGGAGGGAAAGAGACCCAGTACTTC. This chain connects TRBV4-1 to TRBJ2-5; tentatively, D is TRBD2 (6 bases). Per germline, CDR1 MGHRA and CDR2 YSYEKL. Trimming shortened V by 2 bases and J by 3 bases, and 13 bases separated the two germline ends. This CDR3 has 15 amino acids.

This chain connects TRBV6-1 to TRBJ2-1; weak D call: TRBD1 (5 bases). The V gene's germline CDR1 is MNHNS and CDR2 SASEGT. The CDR3 length is 14 residues. V lost 1 base and J lost 9, with 13 bases in between. The CDR3 loop reads CASSEVSGFGEQFF. For the CDR3, the DNA is TGTGCCAGCAGTGAAGTTTCAGGGTTTGGTGAGCAGTTCTTC.

As DNA, the CDR3 is TGTGCCAGCAGTTTCGTCTCGGGACTAGCGACCTACGAGCAGTACTTC. Its translation: CASSFVSGLATYEQYF. The chain employs TRBV28 and TRBJ2-7; TRBD2 matches at 10 bases. V lost 3 bases, J lost 2 bases, and 7 bases stayed unmatched. The germline CDR1 and CDR2 sequences are MDHEN and SYDVKM. This CDR3 has 16 amino acids.

The chain employs TRBV11-2 and TRBJ2-2; 10 nucleotides line up with TRBD2. V trimming: 1 base; J trimming: 6 bases; junction bases outside the gene matches: 8. CDR1 SGHAT and CDR2 FQNNGV come from the germline V gene. This CDR3 is built from 17 residues. CDR3 in amino acids: CASSLGFLAGVSGELFF. CDR3 DNA sequence: TGTGCCAGCAGCTTAGGTTTCCTAGCGGGAGTTTCCGGGGAGCTGTTTTTT.